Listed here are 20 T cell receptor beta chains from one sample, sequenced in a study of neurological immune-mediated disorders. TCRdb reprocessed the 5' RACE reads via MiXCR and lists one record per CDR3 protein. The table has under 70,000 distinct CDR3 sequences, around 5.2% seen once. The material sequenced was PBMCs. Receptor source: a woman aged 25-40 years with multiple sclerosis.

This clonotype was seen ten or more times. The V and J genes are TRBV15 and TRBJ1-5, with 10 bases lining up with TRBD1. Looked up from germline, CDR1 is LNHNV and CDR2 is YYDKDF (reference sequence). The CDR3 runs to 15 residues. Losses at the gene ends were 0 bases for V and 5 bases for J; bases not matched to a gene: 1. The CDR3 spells CATSRDGTGDQPQHF. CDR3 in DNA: TGTGCCACCAGCAGAGATGGGACAGGGGATCAGCCCCAGCATTTT.

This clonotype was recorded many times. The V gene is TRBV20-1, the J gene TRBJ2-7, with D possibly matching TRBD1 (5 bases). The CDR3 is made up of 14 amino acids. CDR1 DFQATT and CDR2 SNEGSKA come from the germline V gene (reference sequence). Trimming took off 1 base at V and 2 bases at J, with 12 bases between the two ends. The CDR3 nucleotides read TGCAGTGCTAGAGTCTCAGGGTGGGCCTACGAGCAGTACTTC. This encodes CSARVSGWAYEQYF.

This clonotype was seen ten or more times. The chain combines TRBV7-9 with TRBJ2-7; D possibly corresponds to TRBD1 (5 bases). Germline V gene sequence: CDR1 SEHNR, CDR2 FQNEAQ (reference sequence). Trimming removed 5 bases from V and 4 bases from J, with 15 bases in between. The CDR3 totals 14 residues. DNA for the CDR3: TGTGCCAGCAGCCCTGGGGCGGTCGTGTACGAGCAGTACTTC. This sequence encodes CASSPGAVVYEQYF.

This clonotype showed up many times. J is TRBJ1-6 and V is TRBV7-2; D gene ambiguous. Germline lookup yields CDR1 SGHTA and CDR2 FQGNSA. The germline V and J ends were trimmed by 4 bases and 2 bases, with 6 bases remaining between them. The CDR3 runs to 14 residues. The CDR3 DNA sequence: TGTGCCAGCAGCTACGGTCCCTATAATTCACCCCTCCACTTT. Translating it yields CASSYGPYNSPLHF.

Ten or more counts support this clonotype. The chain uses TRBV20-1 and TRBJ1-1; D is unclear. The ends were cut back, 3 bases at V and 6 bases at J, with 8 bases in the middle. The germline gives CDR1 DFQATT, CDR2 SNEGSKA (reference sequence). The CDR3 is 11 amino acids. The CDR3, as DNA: TGCAGTGCTAGTGGGTGGTCTGAAGCTTTCTTT. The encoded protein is CSASGWSEAFF.

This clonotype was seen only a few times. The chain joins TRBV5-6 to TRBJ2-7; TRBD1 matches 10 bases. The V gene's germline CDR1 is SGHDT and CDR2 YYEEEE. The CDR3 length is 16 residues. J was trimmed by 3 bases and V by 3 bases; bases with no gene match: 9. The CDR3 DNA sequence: TGTGCCAGCAGCTGGGGACAGGGGAAAATTGGCTACGAGCAGTACTTC. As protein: CASSWGQGKIGYEQYF. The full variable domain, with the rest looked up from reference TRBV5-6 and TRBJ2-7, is DAGVTQSPTHLIKTRGQQVTLRCSPKSGHDTVSWYQQALGQGPQFIFQYYEEEERQRGNFPDRFSGHQFPNYSSELNVNALLLGDSALYLCASSWGQGKIGYEQYFGPGTRLTVT.

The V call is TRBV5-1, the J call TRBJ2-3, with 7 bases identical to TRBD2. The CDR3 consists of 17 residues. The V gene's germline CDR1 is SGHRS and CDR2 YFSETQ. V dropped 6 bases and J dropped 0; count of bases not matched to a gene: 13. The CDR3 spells CASTLLARAGSTDTQYF. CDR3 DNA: TGCGCCAGCACTCTGTTGGCTCGAGCGGGGAGCACAGATACGCAGTATTTT.

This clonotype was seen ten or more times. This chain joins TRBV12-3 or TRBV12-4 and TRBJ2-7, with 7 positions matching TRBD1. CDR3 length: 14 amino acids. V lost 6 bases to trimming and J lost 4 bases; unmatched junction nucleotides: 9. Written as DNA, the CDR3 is TGTGCCAGCAGCCGACAGGGATTGGGTTACGAGCAGTACTTC. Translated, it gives CASSRQGLGYEQYF.

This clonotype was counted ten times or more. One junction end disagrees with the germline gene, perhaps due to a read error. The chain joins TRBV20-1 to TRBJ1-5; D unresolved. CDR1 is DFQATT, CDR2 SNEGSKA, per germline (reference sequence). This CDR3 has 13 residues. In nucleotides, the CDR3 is TGCAGTGCTAGAGATCCCCACGGTCAGCCCCAGAATTTT. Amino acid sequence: CSARDPHGQPQNF.

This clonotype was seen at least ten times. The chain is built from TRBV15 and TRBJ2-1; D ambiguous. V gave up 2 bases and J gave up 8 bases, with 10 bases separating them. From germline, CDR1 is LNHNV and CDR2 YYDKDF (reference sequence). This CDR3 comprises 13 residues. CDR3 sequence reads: CATSRPGRYEQFF. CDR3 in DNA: TGTGCCACCAGCAGACCCGGAAGGTATGAGCAGTTCTTC. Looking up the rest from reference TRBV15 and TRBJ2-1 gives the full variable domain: DAMVIQNPRYQVTQFGKPVTLSCSQTLNHNVMYWYQQKSSQAPKLLFHYYDKDFNNEADTPDNFQSRRPNTSFCFLDIRSPGLGDTAMYLCATSRPGRYEQFFGPGTRLTVL.

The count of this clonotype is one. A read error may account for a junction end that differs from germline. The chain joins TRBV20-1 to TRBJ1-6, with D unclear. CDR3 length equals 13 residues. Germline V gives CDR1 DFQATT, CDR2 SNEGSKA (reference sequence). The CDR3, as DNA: TGCAGTGCTGGGGAGGCGGTGAATCCACCCCTCAACTTT. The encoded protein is CSAGEAVNPPLNF.

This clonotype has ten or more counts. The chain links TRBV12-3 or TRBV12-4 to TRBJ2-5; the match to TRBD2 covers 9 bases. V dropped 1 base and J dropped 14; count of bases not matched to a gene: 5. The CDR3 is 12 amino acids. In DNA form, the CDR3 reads TGTGCCAGCAGTTTAGAGCGGGGGGAAATCTACTTC. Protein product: CASSLERGEIYF.

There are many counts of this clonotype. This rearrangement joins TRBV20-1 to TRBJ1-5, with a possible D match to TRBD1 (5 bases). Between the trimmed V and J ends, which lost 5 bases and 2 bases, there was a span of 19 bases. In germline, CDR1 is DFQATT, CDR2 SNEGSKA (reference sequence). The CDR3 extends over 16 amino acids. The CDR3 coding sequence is TGCAGTGCTCGGGGGATCGGGGATTCAGGCAATCAGCCCCAGCATTTT. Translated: CSARGIGDSGNQPQHF.

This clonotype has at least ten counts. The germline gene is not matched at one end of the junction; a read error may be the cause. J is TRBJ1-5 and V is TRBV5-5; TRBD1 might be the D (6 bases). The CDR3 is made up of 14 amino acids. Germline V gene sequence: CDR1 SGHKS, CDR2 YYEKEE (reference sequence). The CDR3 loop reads CASSPIGDNQPQNF. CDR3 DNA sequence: TGTGCCAGCAGCCCGATCGGGGACAATCAGCCCCAGAATTTT. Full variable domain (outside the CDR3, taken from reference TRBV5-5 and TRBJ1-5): DAGVTQSPTHLIKTRGQQVTLRCSPISGHKSVSWYQQVLGQGPQFIFQYYEKEERGRGNFPDRFSARQFPNYSSELNVNALLLGDSALYLCASSPIGDNQPQNFGDGTRLSIL.

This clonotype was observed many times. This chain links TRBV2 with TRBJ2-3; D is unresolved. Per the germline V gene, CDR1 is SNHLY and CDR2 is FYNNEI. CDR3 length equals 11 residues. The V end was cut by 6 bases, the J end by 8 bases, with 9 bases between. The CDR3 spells CASSPKVTQYF. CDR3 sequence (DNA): TGTGCCAGCAGCCCCAAGGTTACGCAGTATTTT.

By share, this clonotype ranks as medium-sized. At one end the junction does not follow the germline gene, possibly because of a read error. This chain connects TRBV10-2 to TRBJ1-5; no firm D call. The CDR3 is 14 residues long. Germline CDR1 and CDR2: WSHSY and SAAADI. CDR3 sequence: CASSESYSNQPQNF. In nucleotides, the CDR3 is TGCGCCAGCAGTGAGTCTTATAGCAATCAGCCCCAGAATTTT.

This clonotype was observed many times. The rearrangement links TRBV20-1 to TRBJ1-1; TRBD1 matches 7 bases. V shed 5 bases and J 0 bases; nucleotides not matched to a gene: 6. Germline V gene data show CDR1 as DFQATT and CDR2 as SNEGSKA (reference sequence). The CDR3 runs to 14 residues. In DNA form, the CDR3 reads TGCAGTGCTCACCCGGGACAGATGAACACTGAAGCTTTCTTT. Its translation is CSAHPGQMNTEAFF.

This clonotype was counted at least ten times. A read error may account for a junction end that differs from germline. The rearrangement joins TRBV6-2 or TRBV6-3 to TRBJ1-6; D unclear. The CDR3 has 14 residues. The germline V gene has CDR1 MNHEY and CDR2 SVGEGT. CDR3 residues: CASSSNTFNPPLNF. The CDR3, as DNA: TGTGCCAGCAGTTCAAACACCTTTAATCCACCCCTCAACTTT.

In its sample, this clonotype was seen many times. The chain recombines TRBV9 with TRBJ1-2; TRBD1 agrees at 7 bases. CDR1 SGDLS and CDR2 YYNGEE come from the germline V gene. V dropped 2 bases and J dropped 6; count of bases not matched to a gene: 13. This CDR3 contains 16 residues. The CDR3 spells CASSVTTGDPGDGYTF. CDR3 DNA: TGTGCCAGCAGCGTTACAACAGGGGACCCTGGCGATGGCTACACCTTC.

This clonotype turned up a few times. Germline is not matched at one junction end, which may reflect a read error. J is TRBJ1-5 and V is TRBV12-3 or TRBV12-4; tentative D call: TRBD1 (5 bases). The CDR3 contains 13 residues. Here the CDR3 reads CASSQGGHQPQNF. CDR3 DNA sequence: TGTGCCAGCAGCCAGGGTGGCCATCAGCCCCAGAATTTT.